This T cell receptor (beta chain) came from a study of T cells in Graves' hyperthyroidism and ophthalmopathy. Study-level results: Most thyroid clonotypes with frequency above 0.001 were detected in blood.

For the diagnoses, clinical symptoms, serum thyroxine and TRAb, thyroid ultrasound and orbital computed tomography were used. As regards this clonotype: Its matching antigen is unknown.

The germline gives CDR1 MNHEY, CDR2 SVGAGI. The CDR3 totals 15 residues. The V end was cut by 1 base, the J end by 0 bases, with 6 bases between. Amplification yielded TCR beta CDR3 regions, with RNA transcripts as the source. First-round RT-PCR of the TCR CDR3 relied on the HTBI primer set. MiXCR was run by TCRdb on the multiplex PCR reads, yielding one entry per CDR3 protein. The data hold almost 600,000 distinct CDR3 sequences, with 40% to 55% observed a single time. The sequence derives from a woman in her late teens or twenties with Graves' hyperthyroidism. This rearrangement joins TRBV6-5 to TRBJ2-2; D call uncertain. Material for sequencing was peripheral blood or thyroid tissue (not recorded which). CDR3 sequence: CASSYFGSNTGELFF. The CDR3 bases are TGTGCCAGCAGTTACTTCGGATCGAACACCGGGGAGCTGTTTTTT.